This T cell receptor beta chain was identified during a study of CD8+ T cells in alopecia areata. Study in general: Disease severity was quantified as SALT score of affected scalp area.

Extracted from the samples, RNA was reverse transcribed into cDNA to serve as the sequencing template. The method was immunoSEQ multiplex PCR; TCRdb's version includes in-frame clones alone and lacks a portion of them. The data contain approximately 100,000 clones, about nine tenths of them singletons. Regarding this clone: Its antigen is still unknown.

The treatment: oral pan-JAK inhibitor, 5-10 mg twice daily. Study conclusions and caveats: Patients shared TCRs less clearly than mice did, possibly owing to HLA.

The receptor comes from a human donor with alopecia areata. The source was CD8+ T cells sorted from blood, collected between weeks 30 and 35, from a patient treated with tofacitinib.

Written as DNA, the CDR3 is TGCGCCAGCAGCCAAGACCCGGGGGGGGAGACTGAAGCTTTCTTT. It is translated as CASSQDPGGETEAFF. The rearrangement uses TRBV4-1 and TRBJ1-1; TRBD1 might be the D (5 bases). The V gene lost 0 bases and the J gene lost 5 bases, with 13 bases spanning the gap. Germline V gene sequence: CDR1 MGHRA, CDR2 YSYEKL. The CDR3 length is 15 residues.